This TCR beta chain was identified in a study of shared clonotypes between healthy human individuals. Whole-study findings and limits: The diversity represented, both genetic and in exposure history, was limited by few donors.

With respect to this clone: Its antigen is not identified.

Trimming took off 0 bases at V and 4 bases at J, with 10 bases between the two ends. The CDR3 length is 14 residues. CDR1 SGHRS and CDR2 YFSETQ come from the germline V gene. Some clones are missing from TCRdb's copy, which holds only in-frame ones; the method was immunoSEQ multiplex PCR. This sample has some 900,000 clones, with 76% found just once. The receptor was isolated from a man between 18 and 35 years old in good health. Sequenced material: memory CD4+ T cells sorted from blood. As for subset: CD45RA-negative fraction. The chain joins TRBV5-1 to TRBJ1-2; D gene unclear. In DNA, the CDR3 is TGCGCCAGCAGCTTGGTTTTGGCCACCTATGGCTACACCTTC. Its protein product is CASSLVLATYGYTF.